This TCR beta chain was sequenced during a study of blood T cell repertoires in COVID-19 (dated by TCRdb to about 2020). Study-level background: The collaborator samples originated in the United States, Italy and Spain and spanned the acute and convalescent phases of COVID-19. The dataset comprised deeply sampled blood TCRbeta repertoires from subjects exposed to, actively infected with, or recovered from COVID-19. Where available, HLA class I and class II types were obtained from metadata supplied by the sample provider rather than from assay-based typing. The repertoires were made available in a free public database intended to serve as a resource for research on the immune response to SARS-CoV-2. A de-identified subject ID, COVID-19 status, age in years and sex were almost always included in the sample metadata. The samples were drawn from two sources: the first 160 participants of the ongoing ImmuneRACE study, and 950 to 1,500 subjects contributed by 6 global collaborators. The material from the prospective study consisted of cDNA or gDNA derived from T cells, B-cell-depleted T cells, or PBMCs. Summary of the overall study and its limitations: The amount of clinical and demographic metadata varied by source and participant and was provided uncurated.

In Seattle, one collaborating source enrolled patients while the infection was active and tracked those patients longitudinally over the course of disease. Collaborating institutions collected whole blood in K2EDTA tubes following their own protocols. For TCRbeta analysis, collaborators shipped samples as frozen whole blood, isolated PBMCs, or DNA extracted from either of those sample types. The CDR3, cysteine through phenylalanine, is 14 amino acids long. The read is trimmed to its CDR3 DNA, 42 bases read in frame from base 1. Relative to germline, V is 2 bases shorter and J is 8 bases shorter, with 13 bases between their ends. The germline V gene gives CDR1 as MNHEY and CDR2 as SVGAGI. Of note for this clone: Its antigen is still unknown. Base qualities are not at hand, and no much larger clone is one base apart.

TCRbeta CDR3 regions were amplified from genomic DNA using the immunoSEQ Assay, a bias-controlled multiplex PCR. Regarding the original processing steps: The number of nucleated cells in each sample was estimated by amplification of reference gene primers within the assay. To quantify the absolute abundance of each unique TCRbeta CDR3 rearrangement, sequence reads were collapsed and filtered. For each sample, productive Simpson clonality was calculated as the square root of Simpson's diversity index over productive rearrangements. Sourced from immuneACCESS, this table was stored by TCRdb with only in-frame sequences that have V and J called. A share of the clones is absent; for the studies checked, an unresolved V gene accounts for under half, and the remainder has no known explanation. V and J calls and clone size are those listed in that table; D and trimming were worked out from the DNA. In all, the sample holds some 300,000 clones, and nearly 90% of those were seen once. Around 1% of the sample is taken by the ten largest.

This receptor was taken from a middle-aged woman with COVID-19, enrolled during active disease. The specimen was peripheral blood. The V and J segments used are TRBV6-5 and TRBJ2-1, and perhaps TRBD2 as D gene, on 5 matching bases. The sequence in DNA is TGTGCCAGCAGTTACCCGGACTTCACTTATGAGCAGTTCTTC. It translates as CASSYPDFTYEQFF.